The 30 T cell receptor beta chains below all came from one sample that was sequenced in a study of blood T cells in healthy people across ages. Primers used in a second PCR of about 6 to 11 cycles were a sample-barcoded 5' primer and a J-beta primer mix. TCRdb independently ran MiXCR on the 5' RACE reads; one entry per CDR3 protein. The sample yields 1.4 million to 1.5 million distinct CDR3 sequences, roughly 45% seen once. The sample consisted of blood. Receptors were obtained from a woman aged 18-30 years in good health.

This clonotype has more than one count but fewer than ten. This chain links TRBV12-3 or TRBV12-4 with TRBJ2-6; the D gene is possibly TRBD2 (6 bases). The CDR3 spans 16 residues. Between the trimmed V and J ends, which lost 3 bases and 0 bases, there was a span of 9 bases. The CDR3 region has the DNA TGTGCCAGCAGTTTTGCGGGACGCTCTGGGGCCAACGTCCTGACTTTC. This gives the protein CASSFAGRSGANVLTF.

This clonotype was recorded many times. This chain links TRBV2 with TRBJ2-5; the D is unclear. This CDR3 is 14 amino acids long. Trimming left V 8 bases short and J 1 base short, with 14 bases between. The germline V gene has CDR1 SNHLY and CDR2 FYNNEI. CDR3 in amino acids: CASSEVGTQETQYF. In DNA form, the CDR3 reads TGTGCCAGCTCAGAGGTGGGAACCCAAGAGACCCAGTACTTC.

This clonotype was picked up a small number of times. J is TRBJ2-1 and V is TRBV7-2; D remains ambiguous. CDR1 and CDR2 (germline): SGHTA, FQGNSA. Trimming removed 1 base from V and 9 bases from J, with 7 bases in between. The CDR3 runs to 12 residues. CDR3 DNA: TGTGCCAGCAGCTTAGTTACCCCTGAGCAGTTCTTC. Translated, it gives CASSLVTPEQFF.

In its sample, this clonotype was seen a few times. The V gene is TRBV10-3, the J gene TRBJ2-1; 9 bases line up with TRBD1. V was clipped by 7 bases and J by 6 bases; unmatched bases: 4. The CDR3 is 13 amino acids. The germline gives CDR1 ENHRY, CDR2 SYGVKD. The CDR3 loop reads CAIMGTGSNEQFF. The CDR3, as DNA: TGTGCCATCATGGGGACAGGGAGCAATGAGCAGTTCTTC.

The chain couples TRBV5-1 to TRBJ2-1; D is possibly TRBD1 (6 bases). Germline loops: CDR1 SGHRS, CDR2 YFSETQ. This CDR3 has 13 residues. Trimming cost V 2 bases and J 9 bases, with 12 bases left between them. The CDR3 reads CASSLIQGSEQFF. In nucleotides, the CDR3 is TGCGCCAGCAGCTTAATACAGGGTAGTGAGCAGTTCTTC.

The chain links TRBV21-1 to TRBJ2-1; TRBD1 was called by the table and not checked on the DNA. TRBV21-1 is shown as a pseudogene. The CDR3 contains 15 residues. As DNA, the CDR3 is TGTGCCAGCAGCCGAAGGGACAGGGAATACAATGAGCAGTTCTTC. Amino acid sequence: CASSRRDREYNEQFF.

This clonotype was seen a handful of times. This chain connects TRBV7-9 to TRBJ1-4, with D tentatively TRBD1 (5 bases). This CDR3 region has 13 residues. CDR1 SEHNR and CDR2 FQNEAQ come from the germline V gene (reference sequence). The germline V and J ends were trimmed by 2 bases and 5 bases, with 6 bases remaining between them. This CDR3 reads CASSLNRNEKLFF. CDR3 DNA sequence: TGTGCCAGCAGCTTAAACAGGAATGAAAAACTGTTTTTT.

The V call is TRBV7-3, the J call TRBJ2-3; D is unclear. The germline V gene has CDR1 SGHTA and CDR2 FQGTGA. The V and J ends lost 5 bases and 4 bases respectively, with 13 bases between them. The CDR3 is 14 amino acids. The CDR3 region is CASSPRPRADTQYF. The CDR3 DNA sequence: TGTGCCAGCAGCCCAAGGCCAAGGGCAGATACGCAGTATTTT.

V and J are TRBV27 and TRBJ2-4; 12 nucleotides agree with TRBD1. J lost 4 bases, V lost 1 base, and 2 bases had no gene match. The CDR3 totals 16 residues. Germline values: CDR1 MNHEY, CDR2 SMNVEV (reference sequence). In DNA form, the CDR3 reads TGTGCCAGCAGTTTATGGGGACAGGGGGCGAAAAACATTCAGTACTTC. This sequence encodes CASSLWGQGAKNIQYF.

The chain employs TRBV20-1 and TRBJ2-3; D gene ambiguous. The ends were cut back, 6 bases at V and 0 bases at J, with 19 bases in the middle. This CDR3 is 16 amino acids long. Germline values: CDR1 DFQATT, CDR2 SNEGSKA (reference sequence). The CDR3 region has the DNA TGCAGTGCGACGGAAGGACGCCCAATTAGCACAGATACGCAGTATTTT. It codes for CSATEGRPISTDTQYF.

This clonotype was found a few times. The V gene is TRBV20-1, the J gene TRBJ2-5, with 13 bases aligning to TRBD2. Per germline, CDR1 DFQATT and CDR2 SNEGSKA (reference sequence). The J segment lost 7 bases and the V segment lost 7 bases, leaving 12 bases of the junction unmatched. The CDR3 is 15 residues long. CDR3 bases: TGCAGTGTCATGACTAGCGGGGGGCCCGACGGGACCCAGTACTTC. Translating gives CSVMTSGGPDGTQYF.

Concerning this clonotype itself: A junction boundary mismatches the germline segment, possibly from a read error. CDR3 amino acids: CAISEFAAGASVLTF. The CDR3 DNA is TGTGCCATCAGTGAGTTTGCGGCTGGGGCCAGCGTCCTGACTTTC. This chain joins TRBV10-3 and TRBJ2-6; D might be TRBD1 (5 bases). CDR3 size: 15 residues. The germline V gene has CDR1 ENHRY and CDR2 SYGVKD.

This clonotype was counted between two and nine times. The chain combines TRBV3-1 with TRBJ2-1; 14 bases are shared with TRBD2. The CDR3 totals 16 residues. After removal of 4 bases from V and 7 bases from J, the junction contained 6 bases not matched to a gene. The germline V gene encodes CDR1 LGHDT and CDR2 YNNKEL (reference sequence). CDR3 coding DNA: TGTGCCAGCAGCCTGGGACTAGCGGGAGTGGAGAATGAGCAGTTCTTC. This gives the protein CASSLGLAGVENEQFF.

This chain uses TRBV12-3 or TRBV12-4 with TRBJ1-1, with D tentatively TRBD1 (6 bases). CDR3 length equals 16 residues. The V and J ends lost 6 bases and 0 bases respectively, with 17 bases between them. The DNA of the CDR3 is TGTGCCAGCAGGGGGAGCGGACAGCACCTGAACACTGAAGCTTTCTTT. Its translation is CASRGSGQHLNTEAFF.

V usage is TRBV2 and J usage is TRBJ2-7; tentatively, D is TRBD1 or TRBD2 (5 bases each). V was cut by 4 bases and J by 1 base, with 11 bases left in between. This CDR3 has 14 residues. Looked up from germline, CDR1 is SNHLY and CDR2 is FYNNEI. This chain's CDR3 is CASSAEAGSYEQYF. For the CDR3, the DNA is TGTGCCAGCAGTGCGGAGGCAGGGTCCTACGAGCAGTACTTC.

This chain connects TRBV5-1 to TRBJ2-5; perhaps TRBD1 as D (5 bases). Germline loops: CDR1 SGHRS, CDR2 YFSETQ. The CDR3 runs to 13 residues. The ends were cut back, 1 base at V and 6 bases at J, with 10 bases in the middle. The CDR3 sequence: CASSLSQGQTQYF. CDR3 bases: TGCGCCAGCAGCTTGAGTCAGGGTCAGACCCAGTACTTC.

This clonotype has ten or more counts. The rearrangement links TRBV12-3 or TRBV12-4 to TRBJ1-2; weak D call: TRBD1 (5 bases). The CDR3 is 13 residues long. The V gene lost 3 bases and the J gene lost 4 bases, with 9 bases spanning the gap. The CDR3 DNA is TGTGCCAGCAGTTTGAGGGGTACCTATGGCTACACCTTC. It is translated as CASSLRGTYGYTF.

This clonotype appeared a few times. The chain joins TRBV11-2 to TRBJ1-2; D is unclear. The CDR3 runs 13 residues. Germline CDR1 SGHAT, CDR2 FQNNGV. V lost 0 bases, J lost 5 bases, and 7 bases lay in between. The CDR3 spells CASSLDLRYGYTF. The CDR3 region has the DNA TGTGCCAGCAGCTTAGATCTGAGATATGGCTACACCTTC.

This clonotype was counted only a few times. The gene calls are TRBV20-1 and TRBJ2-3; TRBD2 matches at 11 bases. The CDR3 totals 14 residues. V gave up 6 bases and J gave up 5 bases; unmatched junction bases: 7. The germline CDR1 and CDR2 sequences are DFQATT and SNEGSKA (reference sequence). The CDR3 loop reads CSATTSGRGDTQYF. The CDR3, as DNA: TGCAGTGCCACTACTAGCGGGAGAGGAGATACGCAGTATTTT.

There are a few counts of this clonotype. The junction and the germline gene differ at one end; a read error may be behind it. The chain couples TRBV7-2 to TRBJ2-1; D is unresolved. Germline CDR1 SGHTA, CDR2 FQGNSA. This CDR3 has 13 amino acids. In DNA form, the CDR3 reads TGTGCCAGCAGCTTAGCGCTGAACAATGAGCGGTTCTTC. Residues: CASSLALNNERFF.

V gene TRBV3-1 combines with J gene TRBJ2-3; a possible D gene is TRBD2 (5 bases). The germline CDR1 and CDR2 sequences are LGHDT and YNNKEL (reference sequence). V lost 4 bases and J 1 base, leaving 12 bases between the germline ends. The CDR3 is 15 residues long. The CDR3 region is CASSPTPEGTDTQYF. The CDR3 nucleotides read TGTGCCAGCAGCCCAACCCCGGAGGGCACAGATACGCAGTATTTT.

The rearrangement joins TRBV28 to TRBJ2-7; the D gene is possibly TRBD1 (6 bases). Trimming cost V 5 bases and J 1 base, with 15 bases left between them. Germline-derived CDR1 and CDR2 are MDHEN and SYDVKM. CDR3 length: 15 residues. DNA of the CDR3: TGTGCCAGCAGTGACAGGTGGGGGTTATCCTACGAGCAGTACTTC. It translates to CASSDRWGLSYEQYF.

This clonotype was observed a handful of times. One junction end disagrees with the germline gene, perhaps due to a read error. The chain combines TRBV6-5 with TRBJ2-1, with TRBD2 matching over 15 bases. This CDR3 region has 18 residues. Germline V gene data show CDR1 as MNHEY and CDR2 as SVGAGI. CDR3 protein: CASRYSWTSGRAADEQFF. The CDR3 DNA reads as TGTGCCAGCAGATACTCATGGACTAGCGGGAGGGCCGCGGATGAGCAGTTCTTC.

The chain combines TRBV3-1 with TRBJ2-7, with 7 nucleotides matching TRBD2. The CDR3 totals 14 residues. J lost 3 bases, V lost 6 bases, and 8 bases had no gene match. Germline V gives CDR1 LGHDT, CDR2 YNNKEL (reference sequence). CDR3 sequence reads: CASRDTGGSYEQYF. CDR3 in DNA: TGTGCCAGCAGGGATACGGGGGGTAGCTACGAGCAGTACTTC.

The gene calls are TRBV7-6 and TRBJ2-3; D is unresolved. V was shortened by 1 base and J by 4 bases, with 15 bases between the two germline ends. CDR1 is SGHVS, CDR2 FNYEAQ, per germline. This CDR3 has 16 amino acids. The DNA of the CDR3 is TGTGCCAGCAGCTTAGGAACGGGTATAAACCCAGATACGCAGTATTTT. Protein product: CASSLGTGINPDTQYF.

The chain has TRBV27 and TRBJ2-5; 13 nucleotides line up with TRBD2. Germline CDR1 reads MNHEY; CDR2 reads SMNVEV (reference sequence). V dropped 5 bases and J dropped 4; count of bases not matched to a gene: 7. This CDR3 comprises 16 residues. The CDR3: CASSVRTSGRAETQYF. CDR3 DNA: TGTGCCAGCAGTGTAAGGACTAGCGGGAGAGCAGAGACCCAGTACTTC.

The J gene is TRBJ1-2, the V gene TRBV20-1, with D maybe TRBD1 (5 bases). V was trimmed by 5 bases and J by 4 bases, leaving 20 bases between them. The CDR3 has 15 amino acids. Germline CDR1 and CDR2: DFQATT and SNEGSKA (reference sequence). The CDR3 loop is CSAPRQDTLPYGYTF. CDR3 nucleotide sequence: TGCAGTGCTCCCCGTCAGGACACACTTCCCTATGGCTACACCTTC.

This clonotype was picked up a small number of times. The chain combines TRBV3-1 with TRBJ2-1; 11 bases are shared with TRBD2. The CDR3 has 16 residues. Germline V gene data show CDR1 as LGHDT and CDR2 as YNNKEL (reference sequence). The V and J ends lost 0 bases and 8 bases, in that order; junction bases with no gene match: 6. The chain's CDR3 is CASSQDSGGAPHEQFF. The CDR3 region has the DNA TGTGCCAGCAGCCAAGATAGCGGGGGGGCCCCTCATGAGCAGTTCTTC.

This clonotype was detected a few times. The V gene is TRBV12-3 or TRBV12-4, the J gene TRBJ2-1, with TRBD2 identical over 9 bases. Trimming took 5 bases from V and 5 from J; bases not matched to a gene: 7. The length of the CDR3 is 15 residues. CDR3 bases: TGTGCCAGCAGTGCATCAGCGGGAGGCGACAATGAGCAGTTCTTC. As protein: CASSASAGGDNEQFF.

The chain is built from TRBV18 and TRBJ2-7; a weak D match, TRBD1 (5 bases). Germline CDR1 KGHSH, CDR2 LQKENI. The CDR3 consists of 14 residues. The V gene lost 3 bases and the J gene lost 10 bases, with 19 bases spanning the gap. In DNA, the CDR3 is TGTGCCAGCTCACCTCCGGACACCCGAATAACCCAGTACTTC. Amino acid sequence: CASSPPDTRITQYF.